This T cell receptor (beta chain) was sequenced for a study of Ad26.COV2.S vaccination and SARS-CoV-2 variants. Overall study: The Ad26.COV2.S arm of the COV1001 trial was where the donor was placed.

Indicated treatment: 15 to 20 received Ad26.COV2.S at low or high dose, single or two shots; 5 received placebo; per-sample allocation not given. Following the first vaccine or placebo injection, samples were taken on day 63. SARS-CoV-2 spike from the Wuhan strain was encoded by the vaccine, an Ad26 vector. Comment on this clone: Its antigen remains unknown.

Method: immunoSEQ multiplex PCR; TCRdb's copy keeps in-frame clones and lacks some. The repertoire holds a few hundred thousand clones, with around 90% as singletons. The CDR3 length is 14 residues. Germline V gene data show CDR1 as SEHNR and CDR2 as FQNEAQ (reference sequence). V shed 5 bases and J 8 bases; nucleotides not matched to a gene: 7. Study-wide findings and caveats: Substantial breadth was reportedly displayed by spike-specific CD8+ and CD4+ T cell responses after vaccination. Measures of TCR breadth and depth may have fallen short of total T cell responses.

The sequenced sample was peripheral blood, obtained in a trial of Ad26.COV2.S vaccine versus placebo. The V call is TRBV7-9, the J call TRBJ2-1; TRBD2 aligns across 9 bases. The origin of this receptor is a person between 18 and 59 years old who received the Ad26.COV2.S COVID-19 vaccine or a placebo. This chain's CDR3 is CASSPWTSDHEQFF. In nucleotides, the CDR3 is TGTGCCAGCAGCCCCTGGACTAGCGACCATGAGCAGTTCTTC.